The T cell receptor (beta chain) under discussion was sequenced for a study of cytomegalovirus exposure and HLA in healthy donors. Study summary: It was reported in a later analysis that the same platform had been used for the 120 or so validation repertoires as for the 666 first-cohort repertoires. Study-wide results and limits: According to the study, 150 to 200 TCR beta chains were cytomegalovirus-associated.

The repertoire was sequenced with immunoSEQ multiplex PCR; TCRdb's copy has only in-frame clones and lacks some. The table records fewer than 200,000 clones, approximately 86% of them present only once. This CDR3 is 13 amino acids long. V was cut by 6 bases and J by 4 bases, with 11 bases left in between. Germline V gives CDR1 KGHSH, CDR2 LQKENI. The validation cohort, a group of around 130 subjects, included the donors and was separate from the roughly 700-subject first cohort. On this clone itself: Its antigen is unidentified.

This clonotype was sampled from a woman between 18 and 30 years old in good health and CMV-seronegative. This rearrangement joins TRBV18 to TRBJ2-3, with D possibly being TRBD2 (5 bases). Specimen: PBMCs. This chain's CDR3 is CASSGGESDTQYF. The CDR3 nucleotides are TGTGCCAGCTCTGGTGGGGAGTCAGATACGCAGTATTTT.